The next 4 T cell receptor beta chains were all read from a single sample in a study of PD-L1 blockade in urothelial cancer. Assay: immunoSEQ multiplex PCR; the TCRdb copy retains only in-frame clones and omits some. The sample lists around 70,000 clones, around four fifths seen once, with 4% to 6% in the top ten. Material: PBMCs, obtained around atezolizumab (anti-PD-L1) treatment. Receptors originate from a man in his sixties or seventies with urothelial cancer.

The genes are TRBV4-1 and TRBJ2-5, with D possibly being TRBD2 (6 bases). The V and J ends lost 4 bases and 5 bases respectively, with 17 bases between them. The CDR3 extends over 15 amino acids. Germline CDR1 MGHRA, CDR2 YSYEKL. CDR3 DNA sequence: TGCGCCAGCAGCCCTCTGTCGGCGGGACGGGAGACCCAGTACTTC. Its translation is CASSPLSAGRETQYF.

The rearrangement links TRBV9 to TRBJ2-1; TRBD2 agrees at 10 bases. This CDR3 spans 19 amino acids. CDR1 SGDLS and CDR2 YYNGEE come from the germline V gene. J lost 5 bases, V lost 0 bases, and 14 bases had no gene match. CDR3 region: CASSVALSGGALGDNEQFF. The DNA of the CDR3 is TGTGCCAGCAGCGTAGCCCTGAGCGGGGGGGCCCTTGGCGACAATGAGCAGTTCTTC.

V gene TRBV27 combines with J gene TRBJ1-5; no clear D. Deletions cut 0 bases from V and 1 base from J, with 13 bases between. The germline V gene encodes CDR1 MNHEY and CDR2 SMNVEV (reference sequence). The CDR3 runs 17 residues. DNA of the CDR3: TGTGCCAGCAGTTTATCGTCGTCGGGGATGAGCAATCAGCCCCAGCATTTT. Protein: CASSLSSSGMSNQPQHF.

The J gene is TRBJ2-7, the V gene TRBV5-1; TRBD2 aligns across 7 bases. Trimming took 5 bases from V and 0 from J; bases not matched to a gene: 8. Germline values: CDR1 SGHRS, CDR2 YFSETQ. The CDR3 is made up of 15 amino acids. This CDR3 is CASSPGGSGSYEQYF. The CDR3, as DNA: TGCGCCAGCAGTCCGGGGGGTAGTGGCTCCTACGAGCAGTACTTC.